This T cell receptor (beta chain) was found in a study of CD8 T cells in seronegative destructive rheumatoid arthritis (dated by TCRdb to the early 2020s). Background on the whole study: Most of the eight CND-RA patients were receiving biological drugs at sampling. Peripheral CD8+ TCRbeta repertoires of CCP-negative destructive rheumatoid arthritis (CND-RA) patients were compared with newly diagnosed seropositive RA, seronegative RA and healthy controls. Comparison cohorts of seropositive RA, seronegative RA and healthy controls came from an earlier published TCRbeta dataset rather than new sequencing.

The CND-RA patients tested negative on the clinical CCP2 antibody test, and joint destruction in these patients kept progressing despite active therapy. Every CND-RA patient showed typical joint destruction in the wrists and ankles and had failed conventional anti-rheumatic therapy. CND-RA patients were sampled not at diagnosis but after long disease histories, which in several cases spanned decades. Each patient provided about 45 millilitres of EDTA-anticoagulated peripheral blood. Density gradient separation with Ficoll-Paque PLUS was used to isolate peripheral blood mononuclear cells. Using AutoMACS magnetic bead positive selection, CD8+ cells were isolated from either fresh or cryopreserved PBMCs, and flow cytometry was used to check purity. Genomic DNA was extracted using Nucleospin Tissue or Tissue XS kits and then quantified on a Qubit 2.0 fluorometer. Genomic DNA from CD8+ cells was used for TCRbeta sequencing according to the manufacturer's instructions. The immunoSEQ assay was used for TCRbeta sequencing, which was carried out at a genomics technology centre in Finland. As for the authors' bioinformatics: Clonotype tables from the immunoSEQ preprocessing pipeline were converted to VDJtools format, and non-productive clonotypes were removed. Samples with fewer than 10,000 reads were excluded, the remaining samples were subsampled to 10,000 reads, and most of the eight CND-RA samples were retained. The VDJtools CalcDiversityStats function was applied to data subsampled to 10,000 reads to calculate Shannon-Wiener, Simpson and clonality indices. Non-singleton TCRbeta clonotypes were hard-matched, with no mismatches allowed, against VDJdb to infer antigen specificity. CDR3 sequences that differed by a single amino acid (Hamming distance 1) were grouped into clusters that potentially share antigen targets. Public clonotypes were tested for group enrichment with one-sided Fisher's exact tests after resampling groups to six samples, repeated ten times. TCRdb mirrors the immuneACCESS table, restricted to in-frame sequences. Some clones are absent from its copies; in checked studies, under half trace to an unresolved V gene, and the reason for the others is unknown. V and J calls and clone size follow that table, whereas D and trimming were derived from the DNA. This sample lists roughly 13,000 clones; less than 90% were detected once. 27% of the sample rests with the top ten.

As to this clone: The specificity of this receptor is unknown. No base quality information exists; no much larger clone differs at one position.

Paper-wide results and their limitations: In the absence of diagnostic samples, TCR repertoire differences may be partly attributable to poor disease control over the years rather than being present at onset. After adjusting for age, CND-RA patients appeared to have less diverse, more clonal CD8+ TCRbeta repertoires than other RA subtypes. The study acknowledged the small size of the CND-RA cohort as a limitation. CND-RA repertoires showed more CMV-reactive and fewer influenza A-reactive CD8+ TCRbeta sequences than controls and other RA subtypes. Across the 95,000 to 150,000 clonotypes tested, no public clonotype enrichment was retained after Benjamini-Hochberg correction. A distinct set of enriched public clonotypes appeared to be carried by CND-RA patients, and this finding was interpreted by the authors as support for a separate disease subset.

CDR1 and CDR2 (ENHRY, SYGVKD) derive from the germline V gene. The CDR3, cysteine through phenylalanine, is 16 amino acids long. The read is trimmed to its CDR3 DNA, 48 bases read in frame from base 1. V sheds 0 bases and J sheds 0 bases, leaving 11 bases between their ends. The receptor comes from a woman aged 30 to 49 with seronegative destructive rheumatoid arthritis. Sequenced input: CD8+ T cells from blood. The chain was built from TRBV10-3 and TRBJ1-1; TRBD1 could be the D gene, as 5 bases match. In nucleotide form, the sequence is TGTGCCATCAGTGAGTCAGGGGCCCTTGTGAACACTGAAGCTTTCTTT. This gives the protein CAISESGALVNTEAFF.